The 18 T cell receptor beta chains below were found in one sample sequenced in a study of shared clonotypes between healthy human individuals. Sequenced by immunoSEQ multiplex PCR; TCRdb stores in-frame clones only, minus some. This sample has about 580,000 clones, with 95% to 98% found just once. CD45RO negativity and positive selection for CCR7 defined naive CD8 cells, a population that excluded terminally differentiated effector memory CD45RA+ cells. The sample taken for sequencing was naive CD8+ T cells sorted from blood. These receptors all come from a man aged 30-40 years in good health.

The gene calls are TRBV7-9 and TRBJ2-7; perhaps TRBD2 as D (6 bases). The CDR3 length is 14 residues. The V and J ends lost 1 base and 7 bases respectively, with 14 bases between them. Germline CDR1 and CDR2: SEHNR and FQNEAQ (reference sequence). CDR3 coding DNA: TGTGCCAGCAGCTTAGTGGAGGCGGCGGGAGAGCAGTACTTC. Translating it yields CASSLVEAAGEQYF.

CDR3 DNA sequence: TGTGCCAGCAGCTTTGGGAGGGGGTCAGATGGCTACACCTTC. The encoded protein is CASSFGRGSDGYTF. The chain employs TRBV7-2 and TRBJ1-2; TRBD1 is a possible D gene (6 bases). CDR3 size: 14 residues. V lost 3 bases and J lost 6, with 14 bases in between. Germline values: CDR1 SGHTA, CDR2 FQGNSA.

As to this clone: This same CDR3 is encoded by further DNA sequences in the sample. The chain joins TRBV9 to TRBJ2-2; D unclear. V lost 0 bases and J 2 bases, leaving 5 bases between the germline ends. The CDR3 consists of 14 residues. Germline values: CDR1 SGDLS, CDR2 YYNGEE. The chain's CDR3 is CASSVEGNTGELFF. In DNA form, the CDR3 reads TGTGCCAGCAGCGTAGAGGGAAACACCGGGGAGCTGTTTTTT.

The chain links TRBV6-5 to TRBJ2-1; 7 positions match TRBD1. V lost 5 bases to trimming and J lost 8 bases; unmatched junction nucleotides: 9. Germline V CDR1 and CDR2: MNHEY, SVGAGI. This CDR3 spans 14 amino acids. This chain's CDR3 is CASSLTGIVDEQFF. CDR3 nucleotides: TGTGCCAGCAGTCTGACAGGGATTGTTGATGAGCAGTTCTTC.

This chain joins TRBV9 and TRBJ2-3; 11 nucleotides line up with TRBD2. J lost 4 bases, V lost 2 bases, and 3 bases had no gene match. The CDR3 totals 15 residues. Germline V gene lookup returns CDR1 SGDLS and CDR2 YYNGEE. The CDR3 region is CASSVTSGSADTQYF. CDR3 coding DNA: TGTGCCAGCAGCGTTACTAGCGGGAGCGCAGATACGCAGTATTTT.

The chain couples TRBV4-3 to TRBJ2-7; D call uncertain. V shed 0 bases and J shed 0 bases, with 15 bases lying between them. CDR1 is LGHNA and CDR2 is YSLEER in the germline V gene. The CDR3 sequence is 17 residues long. CDR3 sequence (DNA): TGCGCCAGCAGCCAAGATAAGTTTGGAGACTCCTCCTACGAGCAGTACTTC. Amino acid sequence: CASSQDKFGDSSYEQYF.

The chain couples TRBV6-1 to TRBJ2-7, with D possibly being TRBD1 (5 bases). This CDR3 has 12 amino acids. The V end lost 8 bases, the J end lost 2 bases, and 10 bases lay between the germline ends. Germline CDR1 reads MNHNS; CDR2 reads SASEGT. As DNA, the CDR3 is TGTGCCAGCGGGGAAGGGGCCTACGAGCAGTACTTC. Translating gives CASGEGAYEQYF.

The chain is built from TRBV27 and TRBJ2-7, with D possibly TRBD1 on 6 matching bases. This CDR3 has 14 amino acids. Germline assignment: CDR1 MNHEY and CDR2 SMNVEV (reference sequence). The V end lost 0 bases, the J end lost 3 bases, and 9 bases lay between the germline ends. CDR3 bases: TGTGCCAGCAGTTTATCGGCAGGGGACTACGAGCAGTACTTC. This gives the protein CASSLSAGDYEQYF.

CDR3 region: CASSGFGTSMYEQYF. The CDR3 nucleotides read TGTGCCAGCAGTGGGTTTGGGACTAGTATGTACGAGCAGTACTTC. This chain connects TRBV6-6 to TRBJ2-7, with TRBD2 matching 8 bases. The CDR3 has 15 amino acids. J gave up 4 bases and V 5 bases, and 10 bases lay outside the gene matches. Per the germline V gene, CDR1 is MNHNY and CDR2 is SVGAGI (reference sequence).

The CDR3 is CASSEMPSGSLTDTQYF. The CDR3 DNA follows: TGTGCCAGCAGTGAAATGCCTAGCGGGTCCCTCACAGATACGCAGTATTTT. The chain couples TRBV6-1 to TRBJ2-3, with 8 bases fitting TRBD2. Germline CDR1 and CDR2: MNHNS and SASEGT. This CDR3 region has 17 residues. With V trimmed by 2 bases and J by 2 bases, 9 bases remained unmatched.

The chain has TRBV9 and TRBJ2-1, with TRBD2 matching 16 bases. CDR3 length: 19 amino acids. The ends lost 0 bases at V and 2 bases at J; junction bases unmatched: 5. Per germline, CDR1 SGDLS and CDR2 YYNGEE. CDR3 DNA: TGTGCCAGCAGCGTAGGCCCGGGACTAGCGGGAGGGCCCTACAATGAGCAGTTCTTC. Protein product: CASSVGPGLAGGPYNEQFF.

CDR3 coding DNA: TGTGCCAGCAGCTCGGGACGGAGGGTTGAAGGAGATGGCTACACCTTC. Translated: CASSSGRRVEGDGYTF. This chain joins TRBV7-2 and TRBJ1-2; weak D call: TRBD1 (5 bases). In germline, CDR1 is SGHTA, CDR2 FQGNSA. V gave up 4 bases and J gave up 6 bases, with 21 bases separating them. The CDR3 has 16 amino acids.

The sample holds one count of this clone. The junction departs from the called germline gene at one end, perhaps through a read error. The rearrangement links TRBV7-7 to TRBJ2-3; D unresolved. Germline V gene data show CDR1 as SSHAT and CDR2 as FNYEAQ (reference sequence). The CDR3 spans 14 residues. CDR3 region: CASSPAPSTDTQYF. The CDR3 DNA reads as TGTGCTAGCAGCCCAGCTCCTAGCACAGATACGCAGTATTTT.

The chain combines TRBV9 with TRBJ2-7; possible D gene TRBD2, 6 bases. Germline values: CDR1 SGDLS, CDR2 YYNGEE. The CDR3 consists of 14 residues. The V gene lost 4 bases and the J gene lost 3 bases, with 14 bases spanning the gap. The CDR3 DNA is TGTGCCAGCAGCCCCCGGGACTCTTACTACGAGCAGTACTTC. This codes for CASSPRDSYYEQYF.

The chain joins TRBV7-9 to TRBJ2-3; D ambiguous. V lost 5 bases and J 6 bases, leaving 18 bases between the germline ends. CDR1 and CDR2 (germline): SEHNR, FQNEAQ (reference sequence). This CDR3 comprises 15 residues. CDR3 coding DNA: TGTGCCAGCAGCCCTTATGGAGTTTTGGGGGATACGCAGTATTTT. This sequence encodes CASSPYGVLGDTQYF.

The chain is built from TRBV6-5 and TRBJ1-5; D is possibly TRBD1 (5 bases). The CDR3 length is 14 residues. V was cut by 6 bases and J by 5 bases, with 14 bases left in between. CDR1 is MNHEY and CDR2 is SVGAGI in the germline V gene. The DNA of the CDR3 is TGTGCCAGCAGCCGTAGACAGAATTATCAGCCCCAGCATTTT. Translating it yields CASSRRQNYQPQHF.

The chain carries TRBV9 and TRBJ2-3, with 7 bases aligning to TRBD2. J lost 0 bases, V lost 4 bases, and 11 bases had no gene match. This CDR3 spans 17 amino acids. Germline loops: CDR1 SGDLS, CDR2 YYNGEE. CDR3 bases: TGTGCCAGCAGCCCCAACGGGAAGCGGGACAGCACAGATACGCAGTATTTT. This gives the protein CASSPNGKRDSTDTQYF. Drawing the rest from reference TRBV9 and TRBJ2-3, the complete variable domain is DSGVTQTPKHLITATGQRVTLRCSPRSGDLSVYWYQQSLDQGLQFLIQYYNGEERAKGNILERFSAQQFPDLHSELNLSSLELGDSALYFCASSPNGKRDSTDTQYFGPGTRLTVL.

J is TRBJ2-5 and V is TRBV27, with D perhaps TRBD1 or TRBD2 (5 bases each). Germline-derived CDR1 and CDR2 are MNHEY and SMNVEV (reference sequence). The CDR3 is 14 residues long. V lost 1 base and J lost 5, with 11 bases in between. The DNA of the CDR3 is TGTGCCAGCAGTTTATTAGCCTGGGGGGAGACCCAGTACTTC. This encodes CASSLLAWGETQYF.